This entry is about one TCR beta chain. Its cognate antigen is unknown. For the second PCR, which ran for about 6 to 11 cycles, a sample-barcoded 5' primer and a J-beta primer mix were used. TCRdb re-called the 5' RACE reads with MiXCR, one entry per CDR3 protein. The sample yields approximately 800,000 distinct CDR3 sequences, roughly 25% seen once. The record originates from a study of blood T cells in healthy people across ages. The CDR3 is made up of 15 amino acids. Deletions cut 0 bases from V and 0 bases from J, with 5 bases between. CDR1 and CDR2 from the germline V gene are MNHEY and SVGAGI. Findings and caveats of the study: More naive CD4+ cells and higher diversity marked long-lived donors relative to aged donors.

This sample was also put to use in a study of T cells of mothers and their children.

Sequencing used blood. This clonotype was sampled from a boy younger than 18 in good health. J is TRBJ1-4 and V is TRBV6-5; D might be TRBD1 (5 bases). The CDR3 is CASSYSGATNEKLFF. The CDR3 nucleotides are TGTGCCAGCAGTTACTCGGGGGCAACTAATGAAAAACTGTTTTTT.